This T cell receptor (beta chain) is from a study of glioma-infiltrating T cells after dendritic cell vaccination. As for the study in general: Patients had newly diagnosed or recurrent glioblastoma and received dendritic cell vaccines.

The protocol was immunoSEQ multiplex PCR, while the TCRdb copy is restricted to in-frame clones and leaves out a portion. The sample records some 58,000 clones, more than 75% being singletons. The time point is: after dendritic cell vaccination, including at tumor progression/relapse. None of the glioblastoma patients had an isocitrate dehydrogenase mutation. A note on this clone: Its target is not known.

Study-wide results and caveats: Only a small number of patients had complete blood and tumor samples.

Here the sequenced sample was blood, taken after dendritic cell vaccination. The sequence was obtained from a human donor with glioblastoma.

The CDR3 region has the DNA TGTGCCAGCATTCAAGGGACATCTATTCCACCCCTCCACTTT. It codes for CASIQGTSIPPLHF. V gene TRBV6-1 combines with J gene TRBJ1-6; TRBD1 is a possible D gene (6 bases). The CDR3 is 14 residues long. Trimming pared 7 bases from V and 11 bases from J, leaving 18 bases between. Germline V gives CDR1 MNHNS, CDR2 SASEGT.